This T cell receptor (beta chain) was captured in a study of blood T cell repertoires in COVID-19 (dated by TCRdb to the early 2020s). With respect to the entire study: The collaborator samples originated in the United States, Italy and Spain and spanned the acute and convalescent phases of COVID-19. The samples were drawn from two sources: the first 160 participants of the ongoing ImmuneRACE study, and about 1,300 subjects contributed by 6 global collaborators. Deeply sampled blood TCRbeta repertoires from subjects exposed to, actively infected with, or recovered from COVID-19 were included in the dataset. The material from the prospective study consisted of cDNA or gDNA derived from T cells, B-cell-depleted T cells, or PBMCs. Where available, HLA class I and class II types were taken from metadata supplied by the sample provider and were not determined by assay-based typing. A freely available public database, intended as a resource for researchers studying the immune response to SARS-CoV-2, is where the repertoires were released. A de-identified subject ID, COVID-19 status, age in years and sex were almost always included in the sample metadata.

Paper-wide results and their limitations: Clinical and demographic metadata were provided uncurated, with the amount varying by source and participant.

TCRbeta CDR3 regions were amplified from genomic DNA using the immunoSEQ Assay, a bias-controlled multiplex PCR. From the authors' description of their analysis: The number of nucleated cells in each sample was estimated by amplification of reference gene primers within the assay. Sequence reads were collapsed and filtered to measure the absolute abundance of every unique TCRbeta CDR3 rearrangement. For each sample, productive Simpson clonality was calculated as the square root of Simpson's diversity index over productive rearrangements. What TCRdb holds here is the immuneACCESS table cut down to in-frame rearrangements. Part of the clones is not present; checked against another copy, under half of the missing clones reflect an unresolved V gene, and the others are unexplained. V and J calls and clone size are given by that table; D and trimming were obtained from the DNA. Present in this sample are just under 250,000 clones, about 89% of which were seen just once. The ten largest account for roughly 4% of the sample.

With regard to this clone: It has no known antigen specificity. Base qualities are not recorded, but no much larger clone differs from it by a single base.

In the prospective study, participants were about 18 to 100 years old, resided in 25 or so geographic areas of the United States, and were enrolled through a virtual design. In the prospective study, participants were assigned to cohorts based on the clinical history participants reported in a screening survey and a study questionnaire. Recovered participants in ImmuneRACE Cohort 3 were defined by two consecutive negative NP/OP PCR tests, clearance by a healthcare professional, or resolution of symptoms. Mobile phlebotomists in the prospective study collected whole blood, serum and a nasopharyngeal or oropharyngeal swab from every participant. Additional blood draws and questionnaires over an approximately 2-month period could optionally be provided by prospective study participants. Before DNA extraction, blood samples from the prospective study were shipped at room temperature or frozen. Relative to germline, V is missing 6 bases and J is missing 4 bases, with 8 bases of the junction outside any gene match. The cysteine opens and the phenylalanine closes a CDR3 of 14 amino acids. Only the CDR3 portion is preserved as DNA: 42 bases, with reading frame beginning at the first base. Based on the germline V gene, the CDR1 and CDR2 sequences are MDHEN and SYDVKM.

The specimen sequenced was PBMCs or T cells enriched from blood (not recorded which). This chain joins TRBV28 to TRBJ1-1; 7 middle bases align to TRBD1. The clonotype was recovered from a woman aged 25-40 years who had recovered from COVID-19. In nucleotide form, the sequence is TGTGCCAGCAGCTCAACAGGGGTTACCACTGAAGCTTTCTTT. Its protein product is CASSSTGVTTEAFF. Extended through the reference TRBV28 and TRBJ1-1 proteins, this CDR3 yields the full variable domain: DVKVTQSSRYLVKRTGEKVFLECVQDMDHENMFWYRQDPGLGLRLIYFSYDVKMKEKGDIPEGYSVSREKKERFSLILESASTNQTSMYLCASSSTGVTTEAFFGQGTRLTVV.